These 25 T cell receptor beta chains share one sample of origin, sequenced in a study of blood T cell repertoires in COVID-19. Clones were read by immunoSEQ multiplex PCR, and TCRdb kept only the in-frame ones, dropping some. Of tens of thousands of clones listed, 85% are singletons. Sequenced input: peripheral blood. These receptors all stem from a human donor in a cohort sampled during active COVID-19.

V gene TRBV12-3 or TRBV12-4 combines with J gene TRBJ1-1; TRBD1 matches 7 bases. The CDR3 loop spans 13 amino acids. V trimming: 4 bases; J trimming: 4 bases; junction bases outside the gene matches: 3. CDR3 residues: CASSYRGFTEAFF. For the CDR3, the DNA is TGTGCCAGCAGTTACAGGGGTTTCACTGAAGCTTTCTTT.

V is TRBV6-2 or TRBV6-3 and J is TRBJ2-6, with D possibly being TRBD2 (5 bases). Germline CDR1 and CDR2: MNHEY and SVGEGT. The CDR3 has 17 amino acids. The ends were cut back, 2 bases at V and 0 bases at J, with 11 bases in the middle. CDR3: CASSYLAPSSGANVLTF. The CDR3 DNA follows: TGTGCCAGCAGTTACCTAGCCCCGAGCTCTGGGGCCAACGTCCTGACTTTC.

This chain uses TRBV5-1 with TRBJ2-2, with 9 nucleotides matching TRBD2. CDR1 SGHRS and CDR2 YFSETQ come from the germline V gene. This CDR3 region has 16 residues. Trimming took 1 base from V and 3 from J; bases not matched to a gene: 4. The CDR3 reads CASSLNRGGDTGELFF. CDR3 DNA sequence: TGCGCCAGCAGCTTGAACCGCGGGGGGGACACCGGGGAGCTGTTTTTT.

The CDR3 sequence is CASSQDAGARRGQYF. CDR3 DNA: TGTGCCAGCAGCCAAGATGCGGGGGCGCGCCGCGGGCAGTACTTC. V gene TRBV14 combines with J gene TRBJ2-7; TRBD2 is a possible D gene (7 bases). The CDR3 totals 15 residues. V lost 0 bases and J 9 bases, leaving 18 bases between the germline ends. The V gene's germline CDR1 is SGHDN and CDR2 FVKESK.

This clone was observed a handful of times. V and J are TRBV7-9 and TRBJ2-5, with D possibly TRBD2 on 6 matching bases. CDR3 size: 13 residues. Trimming stripped 4 bases from V and 0 bases from J, with 6 bases between. Germline V CDR1 and CDR2: SEHNR, FQNEAQ (reference sequence). CDR3 region: CASSWDYQETQYF. The CDR3 nucleotides are TGTGCCAGCAGCTGGGACTACCAAGAGACCCAGTACTTC.

The CDR3 sequence is CASSTTSGGSDTQYF. The CDR3 DNA sequence: TGTGCCAGTAGTACTACTAGCGGGGGGTCAGATACGCAGTATTTT. J is TRBJ2-3 and V is TRBV19; 12 bases agree with TRBD2. Germline CDR1 and CDR2: LNHDA and SQIVND (reference sequence). The CDR3 contains 15 residues. The V and J ends lost 4 bases and 4 bases, in that order; junction bases with no gene match: 3.

This clone was observed once. The gene calls are TRBV9 and TRBJ2-2; D gene ambiguous. Trimming stripped 0 bases from V and 4 bases from J, with 10 bases between. CDR3 length: 15 amino acids. Germline loops: CDR1 SGDLS, CDR2 YYNGEE. This CDR3 is CASSVGYYGTGELFF. For the CDR3, the DNA is TGTGCCAGCAGCGTAGGGTACTACGGCACCGGGGAGCTGTTTTTT.

The chain employs TRBV7-3 and TRBJ1-1; 7 bases map to TRBD1. The trim removed 3 bases at V and 0 bases at J, leaving 19 bases unmatched. From germline, CDR1 is SGHTA and CDR2 FQGTGA. The CDR3 has 20 residues. CDR3 loop: CASSFYPRTGQVHMNTEAFF. In DNA form, the CDR3 reads TGTGCCAGCAGCTTTTACCCCCGGACCGGACAGGTTCACATGAACACTGAAGCTTTCTTT.

V usage is TRBV19 and J usage is TRBJ1-5; possible D gene TRBD1, 6 bases. V gave up 4 bases and J gave up 3 bases, with 13 bases separating them. CDR1 is LNHDA, CDR2 SQIVND, per germline (reference sequence). The CDR3 runs 15 residues. The DNA of the CDR3 is TGTGCCAGTAGTAGGGGGCAAGGACACAATCAGCCCCAGCATTTT. It yields the protein CASSRGQGHNQPQHF.

The chain links TRBV7-2 to TRBJ1-2; tentative D call: TRBD1 (6 bases). V lost 5 bases and J 0 bases, leaving 16 bases between the germline ends. Germline V gene data show CDR1 as SGHTA and CDR2 as FQGNSA. This CDR3 spans 16 amino acids. For the CDR3, the DNA is TGTGCCAGCAGCCCCCAGGGGACAACTGCTAACTATGGCTACACCTTC. Its protein is CASSPQGTTANYGYTF.

This clone was detected once. This chain uses TRBV27 with TRBJ2-1; 7 bases align to TRBD2. After removal of 3 bases from V and 6 bases from J, the junction contained 2 bases not matched to a gene. The germline V gene has CDR1 MNHEY and CDR2 SMNVEV (reference sequence). This CDR3 comprises 13 residues. DNA for the CDR3: TGTGCCAGCAGTTTTAGCGGGCGCAATGAGCAGTTCTTC. It is translated as CASSFSGRNEQFF.

The chain employs TRBV7-2 and TRBJ1-5, with TRBD1 as a possible D gene (6 bases). The V end lost 6 bases, the J end lost 2 bases, and 14 bases lay between the germline ends. The CDR3 loop spans 15 amino acids. Per germline, CDR1 SGHTA and CDR2 FQGNSA. CDR3 in DNA: TGTGCCAGCAGACTAGAACAGGGAGGCAATCAGCCCCAGCATTTT. It is translated as CASRLEQGGNQPQHF.

The chain carries TRBV5-1 and TRBJ2-5; maybe TRBD2 (5 bases). The V end lost 1 base, the J end lost 2 bases, and 15 bases lay between the germline ends. Germline assignment: CDR1 SGHRS and CDR2 YFSETQ. This CDR3 contains 16 residues. The CDR3 DNA sequence: TGCGCCAGCAGCTTGATTGGGGAGTGGGGTCAAGAGACCCAGTACTTC. Translation: CASSLIGEWGQETQYF.

V and J are TRBV18 and TRBJ2-3, with 9 bases that match TRBD1. With V trimmed by 6 bases and J by 1 base, 2 bases remained unmatched. CDR3 length: 14 amino acids. CDR1 is KGHSH, CDR2 LQKENI, per germline. This CDR3 is CASSWTGGTDTQYF. The DNA of the CDR3 is TGTGCCAGCTCCTGGACAGGGGGCACAGATACGCAGTATTTT.

V is TRBV29-1 and J is TRBJ2-7; 14 bases are a match to TRBD2. The germline V gene encodes CDR1 SQVTM and CDR2 ANQGSEA. The CDR3 runs to 13 residues. V trimming: 7 bases; J trimming: 3 bases; junction bases outside the gene matches: 2. CDR3: CSAGTSGGYEQYF. CDR3 bases: TGCAGCGCCGGGACTAGCGGGGGCTACGAGCAGTACTTC.

The V and J genes are TRBV2 and TRBJ1-2; the D gene is possibly TRBD1 (6 bases). Germline CDR1 SNHLY, CDR2 FYNNEI. V dropped 3 bases and J dropped 5 bases, with 16 bases sitting between them. The CDR3 runs 15 residues. CDR3 loop: CASSEWDTSTYGYTF. The CDR3 DNA reads as TGTGCCAGCAGTGAGTGGGACACCTCAACTTATGGCTACACCTTC.

This clone is a singleton in its sample. The chain employs TRBV7-3 and TRBJ2-1; possible D gene TRBD1, 5 bases. V was shortened by 5 bases and J by 0 bases, with 14 bases between the two germline ends. The V gene's germline CDR1 is SGHTA and CDR2 FQGTGA. This CDR3 spans 16 amino acids. Here the CDR3 reads CASSPIGVSSYNEQFF. The CDR3 coding sequence is TGTGCCAGCAGCCCCATAGGGGTGAGCTCCTACAATGAGCAGTTCTTC.

With regard to this clone: Other DNA sequences in this specimen translate into the identical CDR3. This chain links TRBV6-5 with TRBJ1-3, with D unresolved. CDR1 and CDR2 (germline): MNHEY, SVGAGI. Trimming took off 0 bases at V and 0 bases at J, with 6 bases between the two ends. The CDR3 sequence is 15 residues long. The CDR3 sequence is CASSYSVSSGNTIYF. The DNA of the CDR3 is TGTGCCAGCAGTTACTCGGTTAGCTCTGGAAACACCATATATTTT.

In DNA, the CDR3 is TGCGCCAGCAGCTTGTGGCCAAAAGGGGGCTTTGCTGAAGCTTTCTTT. It encodes CASSLWPKGGFAEAFF. V usage is TRBV5-1 and J usage is TRBJ1-1; TRBD1 agrees at 7 bases. The junction had 12 bases not matched to a gene; V was cut back by 1 base and J by 6 bases. The CDR3 runs to 16 residues. Germline CDR1 is SGHRS and CDR2 is YFSETQ.

CDR3 loop: CASSYSYRGNTGELFF. CDR3 in DNA: TGTGCCAGCAGTTACTCGTACAGGGGAAATACCGGGGAGCTGTTTTTT. This chain joins TRBV6-6 and TRBJ2-2; 7 bases agree with TRBD1. V lost 0 bases to trimming and J lost 5 bases; unmatched junction nucleotides: 6. The CDR3 is 16 amino acids. Germline CDR1 MNHNY, CDR2 SVGAGI (reference sequence).

V is TRBV7-9 and J is TRBJ2-1; maybe TRBD2 (5 bases). Germline lookup yields CDR1 SEHNR and CDR2 FQNEAQ (reference sequence). The CDR3 length is 11 residues. Trimming took 5 bases from V and 10 from J, leaving 9 bases between them. The CDR3 DNA reads as TGTGCCAGCAGCCCCGGCGGGGAGCAGTTCTTC. Amino acids: CASSPGGEQFF.

The genes are TRBV6-5 and TRBJ2-5; D not resolved. The germline V gene encodes CDR1 MNHEY and CDR2 SVGAGI. The CDR3 length is 12 residues. The V end was cut by 0 bases, the J end by 5 bases, with 4 bases between. CDR3 sequence (DNA): TGTGCCAGCAGTTACTCGGAGGAGACCCAGTACTTC. Its translation: CASSYSEETQYF.

This chain uses TRBV7-9 with TRBJ2-1; 12 nucleotides agree with TRBD2. The J segment lost 4 bases and the V segment lost 2 bases, leaving 3 bases of the junction unmatched. The CDR3 sequence is 16 residues long. Per germline, CDR1 SEHNR and CDR2 FQNEAQ (reference sequence). The CDR3 reads CASSLRLAGGYNEQFF. In DNA form, the CDR3 reads TGTGCCAGCAGCTTACGGCTAGCGGGGGGGTACAATGAGCAGTTCTTC.

The chain uses TRBV18 and TRBJ1-1; D unclear. Deletions cut 3 bases from V and 1 base from J, with 6 bases between. The CDR3 extends over 13 amino acids. The V gene's germline CDR1 is KGHSH and CDR2 LQKENI. The CDR3 region is CASSPPGNTEAFF. CDR3 coding DNA: TGTGCCAGCTCACCCCCCGGGAACACTGAAGCTTTCTTT.

This chain uses TRBV2 with TRBJ2-1, with a tentative D call TRBD2 (5 bases). Germline V gene lookup returns CDR1 SNHLY and CDR2 FYNNEI. The CDR3 length is 15 residues. V lost 6 bases, J lost 0 bases, and 12 bases lay in between. The CDR3 bases are TGTGCCAGCAGAGCCCAGCGGAGCTCCTACAATGAGCAGTTCTTC. Translation gives CASRAQRSSYNEQFF.